This TCR beta chain came from a study of shared clonotypes between healthy human individuals. As for the study in general: Donor ages ranged 18 to 49 years: a couple of women, a few men.

CDR3 length equals 15 residues. The germline gives CDR1 SGHNT, CDR2 YYREEE (reference sequence). The V gene lost 4 bases and the J gene lost 2 bases, with 16 bases spanning the gap. Repertoires were generated with immunoSEQ multiplex PCR, while TCRdb's copy carries only in-frame clones and drops some. The sample comprises a few million clones, approximately 94% of which are singletons, and over 0.12% rests with the top ten. As concerns this clone: The antigen is unknown.

Study-level findings and limits: Limited genetic and exposure-history diversity came from having few donors.

This receptor was taken from a man aged 18 to 29 in good health. Sample: naive CD4+ T cells sorted from blood. Subset denoted: CD45RA+ positively selected. V usage is TRBV5-4 and J usage is TRBJ2-7; tentative D call: TRBD2 (6 bases). The DNA of the CDR3 is TGTGCCAGCAGCCCGGCGGGGCGGGGAGCCTACGAGCAGTACTTC. Protein: CASSPAGRGAYEQYF.